Listed here is a single T cell receptor beta chain. Its antigen is not identified. Germline trimming cut 0 bases from V and 7 bases from J; bases unmatched to any gene: 7. The CDR3 sequence is 15 residues long. Germline V CDR1 and CDR2: SGHRS, YFSETQ. Treatment described: approximately 18 received Ad26.COV2.S at low or high dose, single or two shots; roughly five received placebo; per-sample allocation not given. It was on day 63 after the first vaccine or placebo injection that samples were taken. Assay: immunoSEQ multiplex PCR; the TCRdb copy retains only in-frame clones and omits some. The data contain approximately 420,000 clones, roughly 90% of them singletons. This sample stems from a study of Ad26.COV2.S vaccination and SARS-CoV-2 variants. On the study more broadly: Ad26.COV2.S arm of COV1001 included the donor.

Notes on the study in general: Total responses of T cells may have been underestimated by the analyses of TCR breadth and depth.

The clonotype was recovered from a person between 18 and 65 years old who received the Ad26.COV2.S COVID-19 vaccine or a placebo. V gene TRBV5-1 combines with J gene TRBJ2-1, with 7 bases identical to TRBD1. Sequences were derived from peripheral blood, sampled in a trial of Ad26.COV2.S vaccine versus placebo. CDR3 in DNA: TGCGCCAGCAGCTTGGTAGTGACAGGGTCGAATGAGCAGTTCTTC. This sequence encodes CASSLVVTGSNEQFF.